This TCR beta chain originates from a study of cytomegalovirus exposure and HLA in healthy donors. Overall study context: Most donors, less than 85% of roughly 400 genotyped, fell in the Caucasian-associated ancestry cluster. Points from the study as a whole: TCR beta sequences reportedly predicted most subjects' HLA-A and HLA-B alleles accurately.

With respect to this clone: Its antigen is unknown.

PCR amplification relied on 60 Vbeta primers (plus 13 Jbeta primers). Profiling relied on immunoSEQ multiplex PCR, and the TCRdb table lists in-frame clones only, not all of them. The sample lists about 110,000 clones, roughly 76% seen once, with around 2.1% in the top ten. The sequence derives from a man younger than 35 in good health and CMV-seronegative. Sequencing was done on a sample of PBMCs.

CDR3 in amino acids: CASSLVREANEQYF. For the CDR3, the DNA is TGTGCCAGCAGTTTAGTCAGGGAGGCAAACGAGCAGTACTTC. J is TRBJ2-7 and V is TRBV28; a weak D match, TRBD2 (6 bases). There are 14 residues in the CDR3. V was shortened by 2 bases and J by 5 bases, with 13 bases between the two germline ends. The germline CDR1 and CDR2 sequences are MDHEN and SYDVKM.